This T cell receptor beta chain came from a study of T-cell memory formation after mild COVID-19. TCRdb called the 5' RACE reads again in MiXCR, with one record for every CDR3 protein. The table includes just over 400,000 distinct CDR3 sequences, 20% to 30% detected once. Study-level points and caveats: There was a balanced CD4/CD8 profile in clones contracting day 15 to 85, and later expanders leaned CD4+. The pre-infection memory compartment contained some responding clones, suggesting cross-reactive memory joined.

As concerns this clonotype: The antigen is unknown.

This CDR3 has 13 residues. The germline V gene encodes CDR1 MGHRA and CDR2 YSYEKL. Trimming removed 2 bases from V and 3 bases from J, with 7 bases in between. The receptor was derived from an adult woman who had mild COVID-19 (a few samples of this study predate the infection). Cell type and time point are not known. The sample taken for sequencing was PBMCs or a T cell subset sorted from them (not recorded which). The gene calls are TRBV4-1 and TRBJ1-1, with unresolved D. CDR3 nucleotides: TGCGCCAGCAGCCAACAACGGGACACTGAAGCTTTCTTT. Translating gives CASSQQRDTEAFF.